The next 28 T cell receptor beta chains were all read from a single sample in a study of neurological immune-mediated disorders (dated by TCRdb to between 2019 and 2020). The library relied on 5' RACE. The sample was run on an Illumina HiSeq 2500. The public reads were quality trimmed at Q25 with fastp and then assembled into clones with MiXCR by TCRdb, keeping productive beta chains. Each entry merges the rows of one CDR3 protein and shows their most common DNA and genes. Counted in this sample were 55,000 to 65,000 distinct CDR3 sequences; 3% to 4.5% of them appeared once. The ten top clones hold about 3.1% of the sample. Sequencing used PBMCs. All receptors come from a woman aged 25-40 years with multiple sclerosis.

As regards this clonotype: Being one base from a much bigger clone, this may be a read error. The V gene is TRBV6-6, the J gene TRBJ2-7, with 8 bases fitting TRBD2. Looked up from germline, CDR1 is MNHNY and CDR2 is SVGAGI (reference sequence). This CDR3 region has 12 residues. CDR3 in DNA: TGTGCCAGCGGGCGGGGGGAGTACGAGAAGTACTTC. It translates to CASGRGEYEKYF.

The genes are TRBV7-6 and TRBJ2-7; D ambiguous. CDR1 is SGHVS, CDR2 FNYEAQ, per germline. This CDR3 is built from 14 residues. The ends were cut back, 1 base at V and 3 bases at J, with 10 bases in the middle. CDR3 in amino acids: CASSLEEWDYEQYF. The CDR3, as DNA: TGTGCCAGCAGCTTAGAAGAGTGGGACTACGAGCAGTACTTC. Drawing the rest from reference TRBV7-6 and TRBJ2-7, the complete variable domain is GAGVSQSPRYKVTKRGQDVALRCDPISGHVSLYWYRQALGQGPEFLTYFNYEAQQDKSGLPNDRFSAERPEGSISTLTIQRTEQRDSAMYRCASSLEEWDYEQYFGPGTRLTVT.

Ten or more counts support this clonotype. V is TRBV9 and J is TRBJ2-3, with D unresolved. Germline loops: CDR1 SGDLS, CDR2 YYNGEE. The CDR3 consists of 12 residues. V lost 3 bases and J lost 5, with 7 bases in between. The CDR3 protein is CASSAFLDTQYF. The CDR3 DNA follows: TGTGCCAGCAGCGCGTTTTTAGATACGCAGTATTTT.

This clonotype was counted many times. This chain joins TRBV29-1 and TRBJ2-3; D is undetermined. V shed 6 bases and J shed 0 bases, with 13 bases lying between them. CDR1 SQVTM and CDR2 ANQGSEA come from the germline V gene. CDR3 size: 14 residues. CDR3 in DNA: TGCAGCGTGTGGGGAACATCTAGCACAGATACGCAGTATTTT. Translated: CSVWGTSSTDTQYF.

The chain recombines TRBV28 with TRBJ2-7; no definite D call. The V and J ends lost 8 bases and 6 bases respectively, with 14 bases between them. The CDR3 is made up of 12 amino acids. Per germline, CDR1 MDHEN and CDR2 SYDVKM. Here the CDR3 reads CASPRHRSEQYF. The CDR3 DNA reads as TGTGCCAGCCCCCGCCACCGATCCGAGCAGTACTTC.

In its sample, this clonotype was seen many times. The J gene is TRBJ2-7, the V gene TRBV29-1, with a weak D call TRBD2 (6 bases). Trimming removed 4 bases from V and 3 bases from J, with 19 bases in between. CDR1 is SQVTM and CDR2 is ANQGSEA in the germline V gene. CDR3 size: 15 residues. The CDR3 spells CSVVLVWPGDYEQYF. CDR3 sequence (DNA): TGCAGCGTTGTCTTGGTCTGGCCGGGGGACTACGAGCAGTACTTC.

This clonotype was recorded at least ten times. This chain links TRBV12-3 or TRBV12-4 with TRBJ2-7; TRBD2 aligns across 11 bases. V trimming: 5 bases; J trimming: 0 bases; junction bases outside the gene matches: 3. The CDR3 contains 15 residues. CDR3 coding DNA: TGTGCCAGCAGTCCTAGCGGGGGGAGCTCCTACGAGCAGTACTTC. Translating gives CASSPSGGSSYEQYF.

At least ten counts were recorded for this clonotype. The rearrangement uses TRBV5-1 and TRBJ1-4; D is unclear. This CDR3 spans 14 amino acids. The germline V and J ends were trimmed by 1 base and 8 bases, with 12 bases remaining between them. CDR1 is SGHRS, CDR2 YFSETQ, per germline. For the CDR3, the DNA is TGCGCCAGCAGCTTGAGTGAGGGAGGAGAAAAACTGTTTTTT. Its protein is CASSLSEGGEKLFF.

This clonotype came up many times. The V gene is TRBV5-6, the J gene TRBJ2-7; D gene unclear. The V and J ends lost 4 bases and 4 bases respectively, with 9 bases between them. Germline V CDR1 and CDR2: SGHDT, YYEEEE. The CDR3 runs 12 residues. In DNA, the CDR3 is TGTGCCAGCAGCCAAAAAAGTTACGAGCAGTACTTC. It is translated as CASSQKSYEQYF. Complete variable domain (other parts from reference TRBV5-6 and TRBJ2-7): DAGVTQSPTHLIKTRGQQVTLRCSPKSGHDTVSWYQQALGQGPQFIFQYYEEEERQRGNFPDRFSGHQFPNYSSELNVNALLLGDSALYLCASSQKSYEQYFGPGTRLTVT.

The CDR3 nucleotides are TGTGCCAGCAGTCCTCCCCCCGGACTTGATCGAACCTCCTACGAGCAGTACTTC. It encodes CASSPPPGLDRTSYEQYF. The chain couples TRBV7-9 to TRBJ2-7; a possible D gene is TRBD2 (5 bases). The CDR3 has 18 residues. CDR1 SEHNR and CDR2 FQNEAQ come from the germline V gene (reference sequence). The ends were cut back, 6 bases at V and 0 bases at J, with 24 bases in the middle. Looking up the rest from reference TRBV7-9 and TRBJ2-7 gives the full variable domain: DTGVSQNPRHKITKRGQNVTFRCDPISEHNRLYWYRQTLGQGPEFLTYFQNEAQLEKSRLLSDRFSAERPKGSFSTLEIQRTEQGDSAMYLCASSPPPGLDRTSYEQYFGPGTRLTVT.

This clonotype was detected ten times or more. V is TRBV20-1 and J is TRBJ1-4; 9 bases agree with TRBD1. The V gene's germline CDR1 is DFQATT and CDR2 SNEGSKA (reference sequence). The CDR3 totals 13 residues. V shed 5 bases, J shed 10 bases, and the junction held 8 bases outside the gene matches. The CDR3 protein is CSAVTGGGGKLFF. CDR3 in DNA: TGCAGTGCTGTCACAGGGGGCGGCGGAAAACTGTTTTTT.

This clonotype was seen at least ten times. The gene calls are TRBV7-2 and TRBJ1-1; D is possibly TRBD1 (5 bases). The ends were cut back, 4 bases at V and 6 bases at J, with 18 bases in the middle. CDR1 is SGHTA, CDR2 FQGNSA, per germline. The CDR3 totals 15 residues. CDR3: CASSSIGRPGAEAFF. In DNA form, the CDR3 reads TGTGCCAGCAGCTCGATAGGGCGCCCGGGGGCTGAAGCTTTCTTT. The variable domain in full, completed from reference TRBV7-2 and TRBJ1-1, reads GAGVSQSPSNKVTEKGKDVELRCDPISGHTALYWYRQSLGQGLEFLIYFQGNSAPDKSGLPSDRFSAERTGGSVSTLTIQRTQQEDSAVYLCASSSIGRPGAEAFFGQGTRLTVV.

Of note for this clonotype: It may be a read error: a sequence one base away is much more abundant. The chain employs TRBV4-1 and TRBJ2-7; 10 bases match TRBD1. The V gene's germline CDR1 is MGHRA and CDR2 YSYEKL. This CDR3 comprises 15 residues. DNA for the CDR3: TGCGCCAGCAGACAAGGTGGGACAGGGGCCCAAGAGCAGTACTTC. It specifies CASRQGGTGAQEQYF.

In its sample, this clonotype was seen many times. CDR3 nucleotides: TGTGCCAGTTTTAAGTGGGAATCAGGAAACACCATATATTTT. It codes for CASFKWESGNTIYF. The V gene is TRBV12-3 or TRBV12-4, the J gene TRBJ1-3; the D is unclear. The CDR3 is 14 amino acids. With 9 bases removed from V and 4 bases from J, the gap between germline ends came to 16 bases.

The gene calls are TRBV29-1 and TRBJ1-1, with D tentatively TRBD1 (5 bases). Trimming took 4 bases from V and 10 from J, leaving 13 bases between them. Germline CDR1 and CDR2: SQVTM and ANQGSEA. The CDR3 extends over 11 amino acids. This chain's CDR3 is CSVVQGSRAFF. For the CDR3, the DNA is TGCAGCGTTGTTCAGGGAAGTCGAGCTTTCTTT.

This clonotype occurred a few times. The chain carries TRBV12-3 or TRBV12-4 and TRBJ2-3, with 12 bases lining up with TRBD2. Trimming removed 5 bases from V and 4 bases from J; junction bases left unmatched: 4. The length of the CDR3 is 15 residues. DNA of the CDR3: TGTGCCAGCAGTGGACCTAGCGGGAGGGCAGATACGCAGTATTTT. It specifies CASSGPSGRADTQYF.

Ten or more counts support this clonotype. The chain joins TRBV29-1 to TRBJ2-7; D is ambiguous. V lost 4 bases to trimming and J lost 3 bases, with 7 bases between them. The CDR3 is 11 amino acids. Germline-derived CDR1 and CDR2 are SQVTM and ANQGSEA. CDR3: CSVGTYYEQYF. In DNA form, the CDR3 reads TGCAGCGTTGGCACCTACTACGAGCAGTACTTC.

This clonotype was seen repeatedly, ten times or more. The J gene is TRBJ2-5, the V gene TRBV12-3 or TRBV12-4; a weak D match, TRBD2 (6 bases). The V and J ends lost 3 bases and 7 bases respectively, with 9 bases between them. This CDR3 region has 12 residues. The CDR3 DNA sequence: TGTGCCAGCAGTTTCTCCGGGGGGACCCAGTACTTC. Its protein product is CASSFSGGTQYF.

This clonotype has at least ten counts. The chain joins TRBV20-1 to TRBJ2-2; D call uncertain. The ends were cut back, 6 bases at V and 6 bases at J, with 11 bases in the middle. CDR1 DFQATT and CDR2 SNEGSKA come from the germline V gene (reference sequence). The CDR3 is 12 residues long. The CDR3 sequence: CSALFGAGELFF. CDR3 nucleotide sequence: TGCAGTGCACTTTTTGGGGCCGGGGAGCTGTTTTTT.

This clonotype was seen only a few times. The chain has TRBV9 and TRBJ2-7; 7 nucleotides line up with TRBD1. Unmatched junction bases numbered 6, after V lost 2 bases and J lost 4 bases. The V gene's germline CDR1 is SGDLS and CDR2 YYNGEE. CDR3 length equals 14 residues. The DNA of the CDR3 is TGTGCCAGCAGCGTGAGGGACAGAGGGTACGAGCAGTACTTC. It codes for CASSVRDRGYEQYF. Based on the CDR3 plus reference TRBV9 and TRBJ2-7, the full variable domain is DSGVTQTPKHLITATGQRVTLRCSPRSGDLSVYWYQQSLDQGLQFLIQYYNGEERAKGNILERFSAQQFPDLHSELNLSSLELGDSALYFCASSVRDRGYEQYFGPGTRLTVT.

This clonotype was seen many times. The CDR3: CSARPGQGEYNEQFF. The CDR3 DNA reads as TGCAGTGCTAGGCCAGGACAGGGGGAATACAATGAGCAGTTCTTC. This rearrangement joins TRBV20-1 to TRBJ2-1; 10 bases map to TRBD1. This CDR3 contains 15 residues. The germline CDR1 and CDR2 sequences are DFQATT and SNEGSKA (reference sequence). Trimming cost V 3 bases and J 4 bases; bases outside gene matches: 6.

This clonotype has a count of ten or more. This chain links TRBV5-1 with TRBJ2-7; D is possibly TRBD2 (6 bases). Trimming cost V 3 bases and J 10 bases, with 20 bases left between them. Germline CDR1 SGHRS, CDR2 YFSETQ. CDR3 length equals 14 residues. CDR3 sequence: CASSWTIADEGQYF. In DNA, the CDR3 is TGCGCCAGCAGCTGGACCATAGCGGATGAGGGACAGTACTTC.

This clonotype has at least ten counts. The chain carries TRBV27 and TRBJ2-2; 8 bases fit TRBD2. The CDR3 extends over 13 amino acids. V lost 4 bases, J lost 6 bases, and 1 base stayed unmatched. Per germline, CDR1 MNHEY and CDR2 SMNVEV (reference sequence). As DNA, the CDR3 is TGTGCCAGCAGTTCGGGACTAGCCGGGGAGCTGTTTTTT. Protein sequence: CASSSGLAGELFF.

This clonotype was counted ten times or more. The gene calls are TRBV20-1 and TRBJ1-5; no reliable D call. The ends were cut back, 0 bases at V and 4 bases at J, with 10 bases in the middle. This CDR3 spans 14 amino acids. Germline CDR1 reads DFQATT; CDR2 reads SNEGSKA (reference sequence). CDR3 sequence (DNA): TGCAGTGCTAGAGAGGGGTCGTATAATCAGCCCCAGCATTTT. Encoded protein: CSAREGSYNQPQHF.

There are many counts of this clonotype. The chain couples TRBV5-1 to TRBJ2-7; unclear D gene. Germline V gives CDR1 SGHRS, CDR2 YFSETQ. Trimming removed 4 bases at V and 0 bases at J, with 11 bases between. The CDR3 runs to 14 residues. The CDR3, as DNA: TGCGCCAGCAGCGCCGGGCCGACCTCCTACGAGCAGTACTTC. Its protein is CASSAGPTSYEQYF.

This clonotype came up many times. The rearrangement joins TRBV20-1 to TRBJ2-7; 9 bases align to TRBD1. The germline V gene has CDR1 DFQATT and CDR2 SNEGSKA (reference sequence). The trim removed 5 bases at V and 3 bases at J, leaving 5 bases unmatched. This CDR3 has 13 amino acids. The chain's CDR3 is CSAPKTGGYEQYF. The CDR3, as DNA: TGCAGTGCTCCTAAGACAGGGGGCTACGAGCAGTACTTC.

In its sample, this clonotype was seen many times. The V gene is TRBV5-1, the J gene TRBJ1-4; no firm D call. The V end was cut by 0 bases, the J end by 5 bases, with 8 bases between. CDR3 length equals 14 residues. Germline loops: CDR1 SGHRS, CDR2 YFSETQ. The CDR3 DNA reads TGCGCCAGCAGCTTGGCCGGCAGAAATGAAAAACTGTTTTTT. It specifies CASSLAGRNEKLFF.

In its sample, this clonotype was seen many times. The chain is built from TRBV29-1 and TRBJ2-3; D is uncertain. The germline gives CDR1 SQVTM, CDR2 ANQGSEA. This CDR3 is built from 11 residues. Trimming took 3 bases from V and 2 from J, leaving 3 bases between them. The CDR3, as DNA: TGCAGCGTTGAGATCACAGATACGCAGTATTTT. This encodes CSVEITDTQYF.